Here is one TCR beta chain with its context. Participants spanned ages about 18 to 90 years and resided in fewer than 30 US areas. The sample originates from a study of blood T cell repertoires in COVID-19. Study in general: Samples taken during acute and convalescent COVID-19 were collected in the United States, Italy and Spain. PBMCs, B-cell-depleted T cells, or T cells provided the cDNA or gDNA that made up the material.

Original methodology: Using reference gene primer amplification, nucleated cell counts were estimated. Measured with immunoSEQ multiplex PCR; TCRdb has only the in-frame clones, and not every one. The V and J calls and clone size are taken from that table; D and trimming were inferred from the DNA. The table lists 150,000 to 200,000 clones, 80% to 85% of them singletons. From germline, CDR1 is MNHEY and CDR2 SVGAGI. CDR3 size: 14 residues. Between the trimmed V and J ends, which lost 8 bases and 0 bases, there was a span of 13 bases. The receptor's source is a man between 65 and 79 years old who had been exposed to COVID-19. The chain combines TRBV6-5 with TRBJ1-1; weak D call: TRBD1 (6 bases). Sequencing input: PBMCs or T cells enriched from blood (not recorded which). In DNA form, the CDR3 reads TGTGCCAGCCAGAGGGGGAAAATGAACACTGAAGCTTTCTTT. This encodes CASQRGKMNTEAFF.